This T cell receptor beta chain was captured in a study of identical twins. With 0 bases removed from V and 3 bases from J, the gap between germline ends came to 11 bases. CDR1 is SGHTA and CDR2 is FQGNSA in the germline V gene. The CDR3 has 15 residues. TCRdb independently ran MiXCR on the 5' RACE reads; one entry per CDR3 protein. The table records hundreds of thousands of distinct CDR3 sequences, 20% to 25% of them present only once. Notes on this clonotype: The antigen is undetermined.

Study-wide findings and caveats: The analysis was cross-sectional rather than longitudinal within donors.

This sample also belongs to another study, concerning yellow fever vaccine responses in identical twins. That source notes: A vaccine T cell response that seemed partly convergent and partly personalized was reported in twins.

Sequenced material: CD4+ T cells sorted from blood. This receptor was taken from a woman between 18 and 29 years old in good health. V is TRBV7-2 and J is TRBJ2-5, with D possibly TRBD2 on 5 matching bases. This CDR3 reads CASSLASLGKETQYF. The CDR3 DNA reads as TGTGCCAGCAGCTTAGCGTCACTAGGGAAAGAGACCCAGTACTTC.